The clone carrying this T cell receptor beta chain was seen many times. Germline assignment: CDR1 SEHNR and CDR2 FQNEAQ (reference sequence). V was clipped by 2 bases and J by 5 bases, with 10 bases between them. The CDR3 totals 14 residues. Previously described methods and listed TCR primers were employed for the bulk TCR libraries. From the PCR reads, TCRdb called clonotypes with MiXCR, one entry per CDR3 protein. Of 35,000 to 40,000 distinct CDR3 sequences detected, approximately 19% appear once; the ten largest clones hold less than 1.2%. This sample was taken from a study of molecular identifiers for immune sequencing clone quantification.

Material: naive CD8+ T cells from blood, with Jurkat cell RNA spiked in. Subset specified: FACS-sorted CD8+CD4-CCR7+CD45RA+ naive T cells. The gene calls are TRBV7-9 and TRBJ2-1; no clear D. The TCR sequence derives from a human donor in good health. Some libraries in this study had Jurkat cell RNA spiked in. The CDR3 nucleotides read TGTGCCAGCAGCTTACCCAGGTACCACAATGAGCAGTTCTTC. It translates to CASSLPRYHNEQFF.